Listed below are T cell receptor beta chains from one sample, sequenced in a study of cytomegalovirus exposure and HLA in healthy donors. TCRdb's copy holds only in-frame clones and misses some; the assay was immunoSEQ multiplex PCR. The sample has about 96,000 clones; 65% to 85% are singletons. Sequencing was performed on PBMCs. These receptors were obtained from a woman in her 70s in good health and CMV-seropositive. Each CDR3 is given with its conserved first and last residue. D genes are given only for firm matches. Part of the rows lack a size; the others show once, few, many or a class for expanded clones.

cdr3_length j_call v_call clone_size d_call cdr3_nt cdr3_aa
14 TRBJ1-1 TRBV5-4 . . TGTGCCAGCAGCTTGGGCGGGGATGGAACTGAAGCTTTCTTT CASSLGGDGTEAFF
16 TRBJ1-5 TRBV28 . . TGTGCCAGCAGTCCCCGCGCAGGGTCGGGCAATCAGCCCCAGCATTTT CASSPRAGSGNQPQHF
13 TRBJ1-3 TRBV7-8 . . TGTGCCAGCAGCCGTTCTTCAGGGGACACCATATATTTT CASSRSSGDTIYF
13 TRBJ1-5 TRBV28 . TRBD1 TGTGCCAGCACCTCACAGGGGGCACAGCCCCAGCATTTT CASTSQGAQPQHF
15 TRBJ2-7 TRBV4-1 few TRBD2 TGCGCCAGCAGCTCCCGGACTAGCGGGAGCTACGAGCAGTACTTC CASSSRTSGSYEQYF
14 TRBJ1-6 TRBV28 . . TGTGCCAGCATACACAGTTCCTATAATTCACCCCTCCACTTT CASIHSSYNSPLHF
11 TRBJ2-2 TRBV29-1 . . TGCAGCGCTTTGGCCCCGGGGGAGCTGTTTTTT CSALAPGELFF
14 TRBJ2-1 TRBV4-2 . TRBD1 TGTGCCAGCAGCCAGGACAGGGGCTACAATGAGCAGTTCTTC CASSQDRGYNEQFF
13 TRBJ2-5 TRBV2 . TRBD1 TGTGCCAGCAGTGAGACAGGGAAAGAGACCCAGTACTTC CASSETGKETQYF
11 TRBJ2-7 TRBV29-1 . . TGCAGCGTTGGACAGCCATACGAGCAGTACTTC CSVGQPYEQYF
13 TRBJ1-1 TRBV7-2 once . TGTGCCAGCAGCCAACAGGAATACACTGAAGCTTTCTTT CASSQQEYTEAFF
15 TRBJ2-7 TRBV6-5 . . TGTGCCAGCAGAATTGACAGGTCACCCTACTACGAGCAGTACTTC CASRIDRSPYYEQYF
14 TRBJ2-2 TRBV5-1 few TRBD2 TGCGCCAGCATGAGCGGGGGGGCCTCCGGGGAGCTGTTTTTT CASMSGGASGELFF
14 TRBJ1-1 TRBV6-6 . TRBD1 TGTGCCAGCAGTTACCAGGGGGCTAACACTGAAGCTTTCTTT CASSYQGANTEAFF
16 TRBJ2-2 TRBV5-4 . TRBD1 TGTGCCAGCAGCCTCCCGGACAGGGGAAACACCGGGGAGCTGTTTTTT CASSLPDRGNTGELFF
15 TRBJ1-5 TRBV28 . . TGTGCCAGCAGTTCCTTCGGGGATAGCAATCAGCCCCAGCATTTT CASSSFGDSNQPQHF
17 TRBJ2-3 TRBV19 . TRBD1 TGTGCCAGTAGTATCCCACCAGGACAGGGGGCCGTAGATACGCAGTATTTT CASSIPPGQGAVDTQYF
12 TRBJ2-7 TRBV7-2 . . TGTGCCAGCAGCTTAATGAGGGACGAGCAGTACTTC CASSLMRDEQYF
15 TRBJ1-4 TRBV18 . TRBD1 TGTGCCAGCTCACACCGGGACAGCTTAAATGAAAAACTGTTTTTT CASSHRDSLNEKLFF
15 TRBJ2-7 TRBV5-1 . TRBD1 TGCGCCAGCAGCTACGGGACAGGGGCCACCTACGAGCAGTACTTC CASSYGTGATYEQYF
15 TRBJ1-3 TRBV21-1 . . TGTGCCAGCAACCCGGGGGTCCGCTCTGGAAACACCATATATTTT CASNPGVRSGNTIYF
15 TRBJ1-5 TRBV18 few . TGTGCCAGCTCACCGCTTCGACAGTTCAATCAGCCCCAGCATTTT CASSPLRQFNQPQHF
17 TRBJ2-3 TRBV5-1 . TRBD1 TGCGCCAGCAGACATTCCGGGACAGGGGGCAGGAAAGATACGCAGTATTTT CASRHSGTGGRKDTQYF
17 TRBJ2-7 TRBV6-7 . TRBD2 TGTGCCAGCAGTTGCCCGGGACTAGCGGGAGCCCTCTGGGAGCAGTACTTC CASSCPGLAGALWEQYF
14 TRBJ2-7 TRBV6-1 . . TGTGCCAGCACCTCCGGGACAATGTCCTACGAGCAGTACTTC CASTSGTMSYEQYF
16 TRBJ2-7 TRBV12-5 . . TGTGCTAGTGGACATAAGGTGGAAGGGGTCAAACGGCGGCAGTACTTC CASGHKVEGVKRRQYF
16 TRBJ1-3 TRBV6-5 . TRBD1 TGTGCCAGCAGTTACGATGGACAGGGGGCTGGAAACACCATATATTTT CASSYDGQGAGNTIYF
14 TRBJ2-1 TRBV19 . . TGTGCCAGTAGTATCGGGAACGAAAACAATGAGCAGTTCTTC CASSIGNENNEQFF